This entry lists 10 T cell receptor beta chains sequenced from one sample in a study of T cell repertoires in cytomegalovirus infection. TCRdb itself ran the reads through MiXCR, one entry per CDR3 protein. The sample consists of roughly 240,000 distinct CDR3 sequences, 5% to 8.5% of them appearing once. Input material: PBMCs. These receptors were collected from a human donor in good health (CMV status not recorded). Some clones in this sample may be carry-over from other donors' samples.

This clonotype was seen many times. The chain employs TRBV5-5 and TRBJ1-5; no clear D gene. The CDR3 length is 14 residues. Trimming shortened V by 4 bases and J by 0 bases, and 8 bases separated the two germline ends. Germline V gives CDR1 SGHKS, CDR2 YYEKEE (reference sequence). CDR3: CASSDSYSNQPQHF. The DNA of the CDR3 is TGTGCCAGCAGCGATTCCTATAGCAATCAGCCCCAGCATTTT.

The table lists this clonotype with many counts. CDR3 residues: CSARQHSPLHF. CDR3 DNA sequence: TGCAGTGCCAGACAGCATTCACCCCTCCACTTT. V gene TRBV20-1 combines with J gene TRBJ1-6; tentatively, D is TRBD1 (5 bases). The germline CDR1 and CDR2 sequences are DFQATT and SNEGSKA (reference sequence). CDR3 length: 11 residues. The V and J ends lost 6 bases and 8 bases respectively, with 8 bases between them.

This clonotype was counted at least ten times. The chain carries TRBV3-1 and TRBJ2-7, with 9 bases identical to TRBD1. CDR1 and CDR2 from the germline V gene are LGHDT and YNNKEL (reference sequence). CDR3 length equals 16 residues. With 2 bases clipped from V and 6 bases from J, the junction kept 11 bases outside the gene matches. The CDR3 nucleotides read TGTGCCAGCAGCCAATCTTGGGACAGGGTCTTTCCCGAGCAGTACTTC. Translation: CASSQSWDRVFPEQYF.

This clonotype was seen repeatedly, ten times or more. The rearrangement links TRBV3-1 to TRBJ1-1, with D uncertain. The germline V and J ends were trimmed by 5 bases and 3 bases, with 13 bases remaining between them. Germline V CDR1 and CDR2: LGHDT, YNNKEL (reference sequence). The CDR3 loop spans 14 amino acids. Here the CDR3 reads CASSKGLKDTEAFF. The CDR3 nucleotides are TGTGCCAGCAGCAAAGGGTTGAAGGACACTGAAGCTTTCTTT.

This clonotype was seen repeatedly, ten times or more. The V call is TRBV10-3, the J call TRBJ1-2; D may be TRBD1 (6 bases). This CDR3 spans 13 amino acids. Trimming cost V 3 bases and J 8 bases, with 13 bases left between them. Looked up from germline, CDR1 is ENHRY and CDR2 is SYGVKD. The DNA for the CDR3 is TGTGCCATCAGTGAACAGGGTACTTACGGCTACACCTTC. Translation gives CAISEQGTYGYTF.

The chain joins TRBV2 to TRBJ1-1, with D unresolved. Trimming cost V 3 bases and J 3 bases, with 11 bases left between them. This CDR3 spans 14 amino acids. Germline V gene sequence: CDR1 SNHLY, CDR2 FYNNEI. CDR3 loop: CASSEEGEDTEAFF. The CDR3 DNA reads TGTGCCAGCAGTGAGGAGGGCGAGGACACTGAAGCTTTCTTT.

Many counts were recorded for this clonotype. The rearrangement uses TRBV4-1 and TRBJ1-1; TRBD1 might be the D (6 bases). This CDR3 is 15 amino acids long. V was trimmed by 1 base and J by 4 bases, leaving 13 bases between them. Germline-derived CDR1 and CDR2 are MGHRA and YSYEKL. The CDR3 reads CASSQVSGGGTEAFF. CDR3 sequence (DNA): TGCGCCAGCAGCCAAGTATCCGGAGGGGGCACTGAAGCTTTCTTT.

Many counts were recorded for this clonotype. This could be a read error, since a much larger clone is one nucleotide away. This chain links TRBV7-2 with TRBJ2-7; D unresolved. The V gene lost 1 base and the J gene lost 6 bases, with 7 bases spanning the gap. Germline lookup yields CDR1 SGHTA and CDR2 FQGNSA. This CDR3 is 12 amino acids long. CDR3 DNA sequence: TGTGCCAGCAGCTTAGGGCCCTCCGAGCAGTACTTC. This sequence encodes CASSLGPSEQYF. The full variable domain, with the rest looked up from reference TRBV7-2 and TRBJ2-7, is GAGVSQSPSNKVTEKGKDVELRCDPISGHTALYWYRQSLGQGLEFLIYFQGNSAPDKSGLPSDRFSAERTGGSVSTLTIQRTQQEDSAVYLCASSLGPSEQYFGPGTRLTVT.

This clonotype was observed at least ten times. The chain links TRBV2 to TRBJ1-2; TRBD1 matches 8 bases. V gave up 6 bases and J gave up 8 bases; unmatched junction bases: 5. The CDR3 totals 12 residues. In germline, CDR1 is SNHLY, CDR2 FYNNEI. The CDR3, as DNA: TGTGCCAGCAGGGCAGGGGGCTGGGGCTACACCTTC. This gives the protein CASRAGGWGYTF.

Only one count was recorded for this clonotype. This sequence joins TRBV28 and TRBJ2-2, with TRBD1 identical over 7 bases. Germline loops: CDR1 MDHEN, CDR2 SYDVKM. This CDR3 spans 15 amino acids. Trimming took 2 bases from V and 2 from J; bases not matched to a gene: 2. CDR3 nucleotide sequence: TGTGCCAGCAGTTTAAACAGGGGTAACACCGGGGAGCTGTTTTTT. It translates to CASSLNRGNTGELFF.